This T cell receptor (beta chain) came from a study of T cells in Graves' hyperthyroidism and ophthalmopathy. CDR3 length: 18 amino acids. CDR1 and CDR2 from the germline V gene are MDHEN and SYDVKM. The trim removed 7 bases at V and 4 bases at J, leaving 13 bases unmatched. This clonotype was seen more than once but under ten times. From RNA transcripts, TCR beta CDR3 regions were amplified. With the HTBI primer set, the TCR CDR3 went through a first round of RT-PCR. TCRdb reanalysed the multiplex PCR reads using MiXCR and keeps one entry per CDR3 protein. The sample has about half a million distinct CDR3 sequences; more than 15% are singletons.

The specimen sequenced was blood. The chain combines TRBV28 with TRBJ2-1; 13 bases fit TRBD2. The source of this sequence is a woman aged 25 to 45 with Graves' ophthalmopathy. The CDR3 DNA follows: TGTGCCAGCACCTCCCCCACCCCGGGACTAGCGGGATACAATGAGCAGTTCTTC. It is translated as CASTSPTPGLAGYNEQFF.